This TCR beta chain was recorded in a study of radiation and T cells in renal cell carcinoma. Study-wide results and limits: Compared with controls, irradiated tumors had more, larger dominant CDR3 motifs.

With regard to this clone: The antigen is undetermined.

The table came from immunoSEQ multiplex PCR; TCRdb's copy has only in-frame clones and leaves some out. The sample includes thousands of clones, approximately 65% of them seen just once. Treatment defined: treatment-naive control, cytoreductive nephrectomy. Between the trimmed V and J ends, which lost 0 bases and 7 bases, there was a span of 7 bases. This CDR3 contains 11 residues. From germline, CDR1 is SQVTM and CDR2 ANQGSEA. The rearrangement uses TRBV29-1 and TRBJ2-7; D unclear. The origin of this receptor is a woman in her 70s with renal cell carcinoma. The material sequenced was tumor tissue, taken from a patient whose treatment was nephrectomy without radiotherapy. The CDR3 region has the DNA TGCAGCGTTGAAGATGAGTGGGAGCAGTACTTC. Amino acid sequence: CSVEDEWEQYF.